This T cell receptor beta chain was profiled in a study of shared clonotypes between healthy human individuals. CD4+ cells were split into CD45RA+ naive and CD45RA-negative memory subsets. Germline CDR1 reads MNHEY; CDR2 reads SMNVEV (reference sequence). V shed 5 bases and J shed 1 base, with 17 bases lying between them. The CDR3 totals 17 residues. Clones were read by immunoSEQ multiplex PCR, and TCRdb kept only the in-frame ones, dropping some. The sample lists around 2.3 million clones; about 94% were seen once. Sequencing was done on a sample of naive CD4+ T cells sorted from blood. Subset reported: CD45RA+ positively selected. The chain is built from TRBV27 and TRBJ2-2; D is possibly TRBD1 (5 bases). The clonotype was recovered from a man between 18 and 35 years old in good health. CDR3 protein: CASSPRSGQWNTGELFF. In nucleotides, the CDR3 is TGTGCCAGCAGTCCCCGGTCAGGGCAATGGAACACCGGGGAGCTGTTTTTT.